This note documents a single TCR beta chain sequence. The authors ran a second PCR of about 6 to 11 cycles using a sample-barcoded 5' primer and a J-beta primer mix. Via MiXCR, TCRdb re-called the 5' RACE reads, giving one row per CDR3 protein. There are fewer than 2,000,000 distinct CDR3 sequences in the sample; roughly 30% occur only once, and 10% to 12% lies in the top ten. The sample is drawn from a study of blood T cells in healthy people across ages. The CDR3 runs 17 residues. Trimming cost V 0 bases and J 1 base, with 13 bases left between them. Germline assignment: CDR1 LGHDT and CDR2 YNNKEL (reference sequence).

The gene calls are TRBV3-1 and TRBJ1-3, with D uncertain. This receptor was identified in a woman aged 25 to 39 in good health. Sequenced: blood. CDR3 bases: TGTGCCAGCAGCCAAGACGTAGGAGGGCGGTCTGGAAACACCATATATTTT. Its translation is CASSQDVGGRSGNTIYF.